This T cell receptor beta chain comes out of a study of blood T cell repertoires in COVID-19. At the level of the study: Samples representing acute and convalescent COVID-19 were sourced from the United States, Italy and Spain.

Sequencing was performed with immunoSEQ multiplex PCR; in TCRdb, only in-frame clones are kept and a portion is missing. The sample holds approximately 140,000 clones, 87% seen once. CDR1 is SGHAT and CDR2 is FQNNGV in the germline V gene. This CDR3 is 16 amino acids long. The junction had 11 bases not matched to a gene; V was cut back by 6 bases and J by 3 bases. A COVID-19 case had been met by exposed participants during the 2 weeks before study entry. Sample: PBMCs or T cells enriched from blood (not recorded which). The receptor was derived from a woman aged 40-49 years who had been exposed to COVID-19. V and J are TRBV11-2 and TRBJ2-3, with 8 bases identical to TRBD1. CDR3 coding DNA: TGTGCCAGCAGAAAACTCAGGGGGCGCAGTACAGATACGCAGTATTTT. Amino acids: CASRKLRGRSTDTQYF. Filled out from reference TRBV11-2 and TRBJ2-3, the complete variable domain reads EAGVAQSPRYKIIEKRQSVAFWCNPISGHATLYWYQQILGQGPKLLIQFQNNGVVDDSQLPKDRFSAERLKGVDSTLKIQPAKLEDSAVYLCASRKLRGRSTDTQYFGPGTRLTVL.